A single sample gave rise to the 2 T cell receptor beta chains below, sequenced in a study of T cells in Graves' hyperthyroidism and ophthalmopathy. Regions amplified from RNA transcripts were the TCR beta CDR3 regions. The TCR CDR3 was amplified in a first-round RT-PCR using the HTBI primer set. TCRdb processed the multiplex PCR reads anew with MiXCR; each CDR3 protein has one entry. The sample records fewer than 400,000 distinct CDR3 sequences, 25% being singletons. What was sequenced was blood. The receptors here all came from a man in his fifties with Graves' hyperthyroidism.

The chain links TRBV6-4 to TRBJ2-3, with a tentative D call TRBD1 (6 bases). Germline V gene sequence: CDR1 MRHNA, CDR2 SNTAGT. CDR3 length equals 16 residues. With 4 bases removed from V and 2 bases from J, the gap between germline ends came to 16 bases. The CDR3 DNA follows: TGTGCCAGCAGTGTGCCTGACAGGAGGAACACAGATACGCAGTATTTT. It codes for CASSVPDRRNTDTQYF.

This clonotype has only a few counts. The genes are TRBV5-8 and TRBJ2-3, with TRBD2 identical over 10 bases. The CDR3 contains 16 residues. CDR1 is SGHTS, CDR2 YDEGEE, per germline. Trimming cost V 3 bases and J 4 bases; bases outside gene matches: 8. This CDR3 is CASSSGRAGGPDTQYF. In DNA, the CDR3 is TGTGCCAGCAGCTCGGGAAGAGCGGGAGGGCCAGATACGCAGTATTTT.